This is a list of T cell receptor beta chains from one sample in a study of CD4 T cells in relation to SARS-CoV-2 and coronaviruses. Produced via immunoSEQ multiplex PCR; TCRdb's table is partial and in-frame only. The sample shows roughly 43,000 clones, about 80% of them seen only once. No antigen is known for these receptors. Material for sequencing was naive CD4+ T cells from PBMCs, cultured in vitro. These receptors all come from an adult with COVID-19. Each CDR3 is given with its conserved first and last residue. Each record gives: clone size, V gene, D gene, J gene, CDR3 DNA, CDR3 protein. A D gene is named only where the DNA matches it firmly. Clone size is shown for a subset of rows, as once, few, many or a class of expanded clone.

few,TRBV5-8,NA,TRBJ2-7,TGTGCCAGCAGCTTTATAGCAGAATCCTACGAGCAGTACTTC,CASSFIAESYEQYF
NA,TRBV7-2,TRBD2,TRBJ2-7,TGTGCCAGCAGACACCGACTAGCGGGGTTCAACGAGCAGTACTTC,CASRHRLAGFNEQYF
NA,TRBV5-1,NA,TRBJ2-1,TGCGCCAGCGAAGATGGCCTGAGCTCCTACAATGAGCAGTTCTTC,CASEDGLSSYNEQFF
NA,TRBV3-1/TRBV3-2,TRBD2,TRBJ2-2,TGTGCCAGCAGCCCCCGACTAGCGGGAGAAAACACCGGGGAGCTGTTTTTT,CASSPRLAGENTGELFF
few,TRBV27,NA,TRBJ1-6,TGTGCCAGCAGTTTGAGTAATAATTCACCCCTCCACTTT,CASSLSNNSPLHF
NA,TRBV7-9,NA,TRBJ2-2,TGTGCCAGCAGCCCCTCGGGTACCGGGGAGCTGTTTTTT,CASSPSGTGELFF
NA,TRBV5-1,TRBD1,TRBJ2-3,TGCGCCAGCAGCTCCTACAGGGGTGCAGATACGCAGTATTTT,CASSSYRGADTQYF
NA,TRBV24-1,TRBD1,TRBJ2-2,TGTGCCACCAGTGATTTGAGGACAGGGGGTAACACCGGGGAGCTGTTTTTT,CATSDLRTGGNTGELFF
NA,TRBV2,NA,TRBJ1-5,TGTGCCAGCAGCGACCGCAATCAGCCCCAGCATTTT,CASSDRNQPQHF
NA,TRBV7-2,NA,TRBJ1-2,TGTGCCAGCAGCTCCACCCCCGGAGTTTCCTATGGCTACACCTTC,CASSSTPGVSYGYTF
NA,TRBV6-6,NA,TRBJ1-3,TGTGCCAGCAGTTCCGGGGCAGATGGAAACACCATATATTTT,CASSSGADGNTIYF
NA,TRBV5-4,NA,TRBJ1-4,TGTGCCAGCAGCTCACGGGGAACCTCTAATGAAAAACTGTTTTTT,CASSSRGTSNEKLFF
NA,TRBV10-2,NA,TRBJ1-5,TGCGCCAGCAGTGAGTCAGGAATAAATCAGCCCCAGCATTTT,CASSESGINQPQHF
NA,TRBV5-1,NA,TRBJ2-3,TGCGCCAGCAGCTTAACCACAGATACGCAGTATTTT,CASSLTTDTQYF
NA,TRBV5-6,TRBD2,TRBJ2-1,TGTGCCAGCAGCACTAGCGGGGCCAGCTCCTACAATGAGCAGTTCTTC,CASSTSGASSYNEQFF
NA,TRBV11-2,NA,TRBJ2-2,TGTGCCAGCAGCTTAGATCGCTCCTTCGGGGAGCTGTTTTTT,CASSLDRSFGELFF
few,TRBV2,NA,TRBJ2-7,TGTGCCAGCAGCATCGGACTGAGTGATACCTACGAGCAGTACTTC,CASSIGLSDTYEQYF
NA,TRBV5-1,TRBD2,TRBJ2-3,TGCGCCAGCAGCTGGACCCCGGGACTAGCGGGAGGGACAGATACGCAGTATTTT,CASSWTPGLAGGTDTQYF